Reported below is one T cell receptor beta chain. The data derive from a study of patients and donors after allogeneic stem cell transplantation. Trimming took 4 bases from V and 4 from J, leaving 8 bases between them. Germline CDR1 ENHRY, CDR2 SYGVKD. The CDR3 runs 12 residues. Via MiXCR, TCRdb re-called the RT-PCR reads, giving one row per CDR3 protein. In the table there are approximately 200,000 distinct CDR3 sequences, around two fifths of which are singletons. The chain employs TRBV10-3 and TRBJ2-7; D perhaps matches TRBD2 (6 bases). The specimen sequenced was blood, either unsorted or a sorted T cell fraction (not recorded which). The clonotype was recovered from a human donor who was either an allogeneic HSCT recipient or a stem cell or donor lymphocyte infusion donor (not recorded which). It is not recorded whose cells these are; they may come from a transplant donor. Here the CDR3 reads CAISVRGYEQYF. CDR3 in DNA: TGTGCCATCAGTGTTCGGGGGTACGAGCAGTACTTC.